The T cell receptor (beta chain) described here comes from a study of cytomegalovirus exposure and HLA in healthy donors. Study-level findings and limits: Several of the most significant clusters appeared linked to common viral pathogens, based on a later analysis. In a later analysis, at a false discovery rate of 0.05, about 16,000 TCR beta sequences matched HLA alleles.

The CDR3 has 12 residues. Deletions cut 6 bases from V and 5 bases from J, with 10 bases between. In germline, CDR1 is SNHLY, CDR2 FYNNEI. The PCR made use of 60 Vbeta and 13 Jbeta primers. Clones were read by immunoSEQ multiplex PCR, and TCRdb kept only the in-frame ones, dropping some. This table holds around 150,000 clones, around two thirds found once. As concerns this clone: Its antigen is currently unknown.

The TCR sequence derives from a man aged 30 to 39 in good health and CMV-seropositive. The sequenced material came from PBMCs. The chain employs TRBV2 and TRBJ1-2, with D hard to call. The CDR3 nucleotides read TGTGCCAGCAGACGCGGGGAATATGGCTACACCTTC. Protein sequence: CASRRGEYGYTF.